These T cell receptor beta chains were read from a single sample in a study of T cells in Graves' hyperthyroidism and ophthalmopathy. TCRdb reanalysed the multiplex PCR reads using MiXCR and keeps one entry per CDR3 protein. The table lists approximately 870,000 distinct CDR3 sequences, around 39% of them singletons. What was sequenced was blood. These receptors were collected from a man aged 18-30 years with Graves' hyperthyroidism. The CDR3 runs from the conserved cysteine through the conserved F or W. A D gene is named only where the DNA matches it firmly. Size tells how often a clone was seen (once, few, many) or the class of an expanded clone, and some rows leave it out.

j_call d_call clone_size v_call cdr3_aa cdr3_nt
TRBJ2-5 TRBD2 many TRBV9 CASSSGGGLETQYF TGTGCCAGCAGCTCCGGGGGAGGGCTTGAGACCCAGTACTTC
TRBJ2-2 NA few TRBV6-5 CASSYGGSELFF TGTGCCAGCAGTTACGGGGGGTCGGAGCTGTTTTTT
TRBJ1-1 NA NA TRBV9 CASSTQGGGPTEAFF TGTGCCAGCAGCACCCAGGGCGGGGGCCCTACTGAAGCTTTCTTT
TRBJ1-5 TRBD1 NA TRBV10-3 CATQGVNQPQHF TGTGCCACCCAGGGGGTCAATCAGCCCCAGCATTTT
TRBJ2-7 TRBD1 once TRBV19 CASGAGTEAYEQYF TGTGCCAGCGGAGCCGGGACAGAGGCCTACGAGCAGTACTTC
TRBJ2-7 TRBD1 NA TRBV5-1 CASSSTGQTSYEQYF TGCGCCAGCAGCTCGACGGGACAGACTTCCTACGAGCAGTACTTC
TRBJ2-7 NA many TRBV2 CASSALAGLYEQYF TGTGCCAGCAGTGCCCTCGCGGGCCTCTACGAGCAGTACTTC
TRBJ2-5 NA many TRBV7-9 CASSSEAGQGKRTQYF TGTGCCAGCAGCTCAGAGGCAGGGCAGGGGAAGAGAACCCAGTACTTC
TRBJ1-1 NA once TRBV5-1 CASSFGQTMNTEAFF TGCGCCAGCAGCTTCGGGCAGACTATGAACACTGAAGCTTTCTTT
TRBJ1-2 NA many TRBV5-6 CASSLREYGYTF TGTGCCAGCAGCTTAAGAGAGTATGGCTACACCTTC
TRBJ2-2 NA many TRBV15 CATSRESWADRELFF TGTGCCACCAGCAGAGAATCTTGGGCGGACCGGGAGCTGTTTTTT
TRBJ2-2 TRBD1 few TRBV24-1 CATSDYPRTGTEELFF TGTGCCACCAGTGATTACCCGCGGACAGGGACGGAGGAGCTGTTTTTT
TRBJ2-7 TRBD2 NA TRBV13 CASSSSLAGVRDEQYF TGTGCCAGCAGCTCTAGCTTAGCGGGAGTTAGGGACGAGCAGTACTTC
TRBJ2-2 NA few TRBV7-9 CASSLYVTGGELFF TGTGCCAGCAGCTTATATGTCACTGGCGGGGAGCTGTTTTTT
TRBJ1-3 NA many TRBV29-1 CSVVISGNTIYF TGCAGCGTTGTCATCTCTGGAAACACCATATATTTT
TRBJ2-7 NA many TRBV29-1 CSVREGADEQYF TGCAGCGTACGGGAGGGGGCGGACGAGCAGTACTTC
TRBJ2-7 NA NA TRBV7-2 CASSFGGALSYEQYF TGTGCCAGCAGCTTCGGGGGCGCACTATCCTACGAGCAGTACTTC
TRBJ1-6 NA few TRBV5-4 CASSHSDYNSPLHF TGTGCCAGCAGCCATTCGGACTATAATTCACCCCTCCACTTT
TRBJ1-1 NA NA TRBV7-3 CASSDTAMNTEAFF TGTGCCAGCAGTGACACAGCCATGAACACTGAAGCTTTCTTT
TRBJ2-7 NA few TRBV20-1 CSARVKGTVTYEQYF TGCAGTGCTAGAGTCAAAGGGACGGTAACCTACGAGCAGTACTTC
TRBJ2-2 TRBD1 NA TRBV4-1 CASSQRDRGPGELFF TGCGCCAGCAGCCAGCGGGACAGGGGACCCGGGGAGCTGTTTTTT
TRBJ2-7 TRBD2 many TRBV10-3 CAISELRTSGRNEQYF TGTGCCATCAGTGAGCTCCGGACTAGCGGGAGGAACGAGCAGTACTTC
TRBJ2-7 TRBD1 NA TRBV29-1 CSVGQGGHEYEQYF TGCAGCGTTGGACAGGGGGGACACGAGTACGAGCAGTACTTC
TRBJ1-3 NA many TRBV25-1 CASSEFSVDRSAGNTIYF TGTGCCAGCAGTGAATTTTCCGTTGACAGATCAGCGGGAAACACCATATATTTT
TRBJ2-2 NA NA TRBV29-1 CSVGGHGELFF TGCAGCGTTGGTGGGCACGGGGAGCTGTTTTTT
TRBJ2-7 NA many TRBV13 CASSLAVEGIAF TGTGCCAGCAGCTTAGCGGTCGAGGGTATCGCCTTC
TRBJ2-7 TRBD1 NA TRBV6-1 CASSFSGTGIRDEQYF TGTGCCAGCAGTTTCTCCGGGACAGGTATTCGGGACGAGCAGTACTTC
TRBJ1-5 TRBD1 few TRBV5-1 CASSWTGESNQPQHF TGCGCCAGCAGCTGGACAGGGGAAAGCAATCAGCCCCAGCATTTT
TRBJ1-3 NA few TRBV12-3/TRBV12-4 CASSLPGLVSGNTIYF TGTGCCAGCAGTTTGCCAGGGCTGGTGTCTGGAAACACCATATATTTT
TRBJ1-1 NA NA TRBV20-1 CSAPRATNTEAFF TGCAGTGCTCCTCGGGCCACGAACACTGAAGCTTTCTTT
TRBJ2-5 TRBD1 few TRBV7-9 CASSPQEGQDLETQYF TGTGCCAGCAGCCCACAAGAAGGACAGGATCTAGAGACCCAGTACTTC
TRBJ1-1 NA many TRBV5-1 CASSIRDNEAFF TGCGCCAGCAGCATCCGGGACAATGAAGCTTTCTTT
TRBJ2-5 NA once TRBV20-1 CSAQGGAQYF TGCAGTGCCCAAGGGGGGGCCCAGTACTTC
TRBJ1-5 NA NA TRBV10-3 CASSLDGGYTQPQHF TGTGCCAGCAGTCTGGACGGAGGGTATACTCAGCCCCAGCATTTT
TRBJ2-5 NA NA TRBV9 CASSVGQDDETQYF TGTGCCAGCAGCGTAGGGCAGGACGACGAGACCCAGTACTTC
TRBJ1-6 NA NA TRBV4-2 CASSQDLRGGWNSPLHF TGTGCCAGCAGCCAAGATCTAAGGGGAGGATGGAATTCACCCCTCCACTTT
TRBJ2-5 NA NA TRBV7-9 CASSPVGRDVETQYF TGTGCCAGCAGCCCAGTGGGCAGGGACGTGGAGACCCAGTACTTC
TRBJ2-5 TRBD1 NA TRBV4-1 CASSQGTGGRKTQYF TGCGCCAGCAGCCAGGGGACAGGGGGGAGGAAGACCCAGTACTTC
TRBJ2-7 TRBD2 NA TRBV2 CATRGGFSYEQYF TGTGCCACCCGCGGGGGGTTTTCCTACGAGCAGTACTTC
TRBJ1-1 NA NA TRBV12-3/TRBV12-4 CASSFNRAAEAFF TGTGCCAGCAGTTTTAACAGGGCAGCTGAAGCTTTCTTT
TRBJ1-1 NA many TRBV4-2 CASSQDIDTEAFF TGTGCCAGCAGCCAAGATATCGACACTGAAGCTTTCTTT
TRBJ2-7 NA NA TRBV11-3 CASSLDWGEIGAYEQYF TGTGCCAGCAGCTTAGATTGGGGGGAAATTGGGGCCTACGAGCAGTACTTC
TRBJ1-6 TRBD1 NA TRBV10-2 CASSVEETGGVNLHF TGCGCCAGCAGTGTAGAGGAGACAGGGGGCGTCAACCTCCACTTT
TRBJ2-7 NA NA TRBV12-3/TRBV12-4 CASTGPRNEQYF TGTGCCAGCACCGGGCCTCGGAACGAGCAGTACTTC
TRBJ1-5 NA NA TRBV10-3 CAISERGDSQPQHF TGTGCCATCAGTGAAAGAGGGGACTCTCAGCCCCAGCATTTT
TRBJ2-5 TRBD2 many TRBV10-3 CAISDMGGETQYF TGTGCCATCAGTGACATGGGAGGGGAGACCCAGTACTTC
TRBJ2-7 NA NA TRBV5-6 CASSLESRYEQYF TGTGCCAGCAGCTTGGAGAGTAGGTACGAGCAGTACTTC
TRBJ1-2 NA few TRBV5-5 CATLDGPANYGYTF TGTGCCACCCTGGACGGACCCGCTAACTATGGCTACACCTTC
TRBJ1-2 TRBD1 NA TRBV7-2 CASASDRGIYGYTF TGTGCCAGCGCTTCGGACAGGGGGATTTATGGCTACACCTTC
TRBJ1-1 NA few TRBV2 CASSLSGLEYTEAFF TGTGCCAGCAGTTTATCGGGGCTCGAGTACACTGAAGCTTTCTTT
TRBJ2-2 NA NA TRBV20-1 CSARDPGLSGELFF TGCAGTGCTAGAGATCCCGGTTTAAGTGGGGAGCTGTTTTTT